This T cell receptor (beta chain) appears in the sequencing data of a study of T cell responses to AZD1222 COVID-19 vaccine (dated by TCRdb to the early 2020s). Describing the broader study: AZD1222 recipients given second doses at about 4 weeks or at about 12 weeks were pooled, since spike-specific TCR depth and breadth were not found to differ between the two schedules. TCR sequencing was performed for roughly 250 trial participants, of whom around 200 were given two doses of AZD1222 and some 26 were given two doses of MenACWY control vaccine. Trial participants were enrolled by age into subgroups of 18-55, 56-69 and 70-plus years, and around 150, 28 and 57 TCR-sequenced participants, respectively, were included in these subgroups. Summary of the overall study and its limitations: Participants were mostly white British, with more females than males. The authors suggested clonal diversity may have been underestimated. Nearly half of unique spike-specific TCRs reportedly recognized epitopes outside regions mutated in the B.1.351 and B.1.1.7 variants. Vaccine-associated CD4 TCRs spanned the whole spike protein, with dominant responses in regions 160-218 and 743-854. No day 14 peak-response samples were available, so repertoires were characterized only after the peak T cell response. Only six or seven AZD1222 recipients were SARS-CoV-2 seropositive at baseline, limiting conclusions about previously exposed vaccinees. In the small 56-69-year group, the increase in depth fell short of significance, most likely because of low power. After two AZD1222 doses, spike-specific TCR breadth and depth were significantly higher than at day 0 and than in MenACWY recipients.

On this clone itself: Its binding antigen is unknown. Nothing much larger sits one base from this clone, and base qualities are not available.

The time point label corresponds to: baseline before first vaccination. Vaccinee samples were obtained from the UK trials COV001 and COV002, which included a single-blind randomized controlled phase 2/3 trial of AZD1222 (ChAdOx1 nCoV-19) in healthy adults. For TCRbeta chain sequencing, PBMC samples were collected from trial participants at day 0 and at day 28 after the second dose. The CDR3 regions of human TCRbeta chains were subjected to immunosequencing. As for the original processing: Repertoire TCRs were matched against a reference library of SARS-CoV-2-specific TCRs generated with the MIRA antigen-specificity platform. Breadth was defined as the fraction of unique TCRs that were SARS-CoV-2-associated, and depth was defined as the fraction of total T cells that were SARS-CoV-2-associated. Using the MIRA data, each spike-specific TCR was mapped to the spike region that the TCR reacts to and placed in a CD4 or CD8 class. Log10-transformed breadth and depth values were compared by one-way ANOVA with Sidak's multiple comparisons tests. The clones in this table, taken by TCRdb from immuneACCESS, are in-frame only. Not every clone is retained; where verified, under half of the shortfall comes from an unresolved V gene, and the cause of the rest is unknown. From that table come the V and J calls and clone size; the DNA was used to work out D and trimming. The sample profile shows about 140,000 clones; approximately 92% of them were found once. Of the sample, around 1.7% falls within the top ten clones.

For CDR1 and CDR2, the germline V gene (reference sequence) lists LNHNV and YYDKDF. V is clipped by 0 bases and J by 5 bases, and the sequence between their germline boundaries is 19 bases long. The CDR3 starts with the cysteine, ends with the phenylalanine, and has 18 residues. Only CDR3 DNA remains: 54 bases, in frame from the first base. Sequencing used peripheral blood, obtained on day 0 of AZD1222 vaccination. The chain is encoded by TRBV15 joined to TRBJ1-4, with the D gene too uncertain to name. The TCR sequence derives from an adult in good health. Read as DNA, the sequence is TGTGCCACCAGCAGAGATCAAAATGGCGGCAGCAAGAATGAAAAACTGTTTTTT. It encodes CATSRDQNGGSKNEKLFF.